This TCR beta chain was documented in a study of T cell responses to AZD1222 COVID-19 vaccine. Trimming pared 5 bases from V and 0 bases from J, leaving 11 bases between. The CDR3 is 15 amino acids. Per germline, CDR1 MGHDK and CDR2 SYGVNS. Using immunoSEQ multiplex PCR, the repertoire was profiled, and TCRdb retains in-frame clones only, with some absent. The sample carries 150,000 to 200,000 clones, just over 90% recorded once. V and J are TRBV25-1 and TRBJ1-3; D unresolved. This receptor was taken from an adult who received the AZD1222 COVID-19 vaccine. The specimen comprised peripheral blood, sampled 28 days after the second AZD1222 dose. The CDR3 DNA reads TGTGCCAGCAGTCAAACGGAGAACTCTGGAAACACCATATATTTT. Protein sequence: CASSQTENSGNTIYF.